This record looks at one T cell receptor beta chain sequence and its context. Its matching antigen is unknown. The data are from a study of identical twins. Study results and limitations: Without tracking the same donors, conclusions rested on cross-sectional statistical analysis.

TCRdb analysed the 5' RACE reads with MiXCR anew, one entry per CDR3 protein. The sample includes roughly 720,000 distinct CDR3 sequences, 18% of them seen just once. CDR3 length: 14 amino acids. V was shortened by 6 bases and J by 1 base, with 12 bases between the two germline ends. Germline CDR1 and CDR2: WSHSY and SAAADI. Another study also made use of these data, one on T cells expressing NK-cell markers. That study adds: Eight donors were sequenced, seven testing HCMV-seropositive and one testing seronegative. The dominant NKG2C+ clonotypes represented roughly 1.0-7.5% of CD8+ T cells in six donors.

The material sequenced was PBMCs. This chain links TRBV10-2 with TRBJ1-1; weak D call: TRBD1 (5 bases). The source of this sequence is a woman aged 18-35 years in good health. The CDR3 sequence: CASRPLDRNTEAFF. The CDR3 DNA reads as TGCGCCAGCAGACCTTTAGACAGGAACACTGAAGCTTTCTTT.